One sample yielded the 27 T cell receptor beta chains listed below, sequenced in a study of shared clonotypes between healthy human individuals (dated by TCRdb to 2018 to 2020). The library was prepared using the immunoSEQ multiplex PCR assay. TCRdb retrieved this table from immuneACCESS and kept in-frame rearrangements only. Not all clones are present; in checked studies, unresolved V genes account for under half, and no reason is known for the remainder. The sample table records 2 million to 3 million clones; roughly 93% of these occur just once. In total, the top ten clones hold 0.36% of the sample. Sequenced: naive CD4+ T cells from PBMCs. The cell subset or site label on this specimen signifies: CD45RA+ positively selected. These receptors came from a man aged 18 to 35 in good health. Some clones in this sample may be carry-over from other donors' samples.

V is TRBV6-5 and J is TRBJ2-5; weak D call: TRBD1 (5 bases). Germline V gene sequence: CDR1 MNHEY, CDR2 SVGAGI. This CDR3 spans 16 amino acids. The germline V and J ends were trimmed by 1 base and 5 bases, with 17 bases remaining between them. The CDR3 is CASSYLGLSSGETQYF. In DNA, the CDR3 is TGTGCCAGCAGTTACTTGGGGCTATCATCAGGGGAGACCCAGTACTTC.

The chain links TRBV27 to TRBJ2-1; 13 nucleotides match TRBD2. Germline V gene lookup returns CDR1 MNHEY and CDR2 SMNVEV (reference sequence). The ends lost 1 base at V and 0 bases at J; junction bases unmatched: 9. The CDR3 is 20 amino acids. The CDR3 here is CASSLLRLAGGLSSYNEQFF. CDR3 bases: TGTGCCAGCAGTTTATTGAGACTAGCGGGAGGCCTAAGCTCCTACAATGAGCAGTTCTTC.

The V call is TRBV11-2, the J call TRBJ2-7, with TRBD2 identical over 13 bases. Trimming at V came to 6 bases and at J to 4 bases, leaving 12 bases not matched to a gene. The germline V gene encodes CDR1 SGHAT and CDR2 FQNNGV. This CDR3 comprises 17 residues. The CDR3 reads CASSKRVGTSGKYEQYF. In nucleotides, the CDR3 is TGTGCCAGCAGTAAAAGGGTGGGGACTAGCGGGAAATACGAGCAGTACTTC.

With regard to this clone: Other DNA sequences in this sample translate to the same CDR3. The V and J genes are TRBV28 and TRBJ2-6, with D uncertain. V was trimmed by 6 bases and J by 0 bases, leaving 3 bases between them. The length of the CDR3 is 13 residues. Germline-derived CDR1 and CDR2 are MDHEN and SYDVKM. CDR3 residues: CASRPSGANVLTF. The CDR3 bases are TGTGCCAGCAGACCCTCTGGGGCCAACGTCCTGACTTTC.

The J gene is TRBJ2-2, the V gene TRBV7-9; D might be TRBD2 (5 bases). V was clipped by 4 bases and J by 6 bases, with 21 bases between them. The CDR3 covers 17 residues. CDR1 SEHNR and CDR2 FQNEAQ come from the germline V gene (reference sequence). CDR3 nucleotide sequence: TGTGCCAGCAGCTACACGACCGGACTTTCCCGGCCCGGGGAGCTGTTTTTT. This sequence encodes CASSYTTGLSRPGELFF.

On this clone: Other DNA sequences in this specimen translate into the identical CDR3. The rearrangement uses TRBV9 and TRBJ2-5, with D unresolved. CDR1 and CDR2 from the germline V gene are SGDLS and YYNGEE. V was clipped by 3 bases and J by 0 bases, with 9 bases between them. The CDR3 is made up of 14 amino acids. This CDR3 is CASSGTPYQETQYF. In nucleotides, the CDR3 is TGTGCCAGCAGCGGAACACCCTACCAAGAGACCCAGTACTTC.

The genes are TRBV6-1 and TRBJ1-4, with D unclear. Germline CDR1 and CDR2: MNHNS and SASEGT. The V end was cut by 2 bases, the J end by 0 bases, with 7 bases between. CDR3 size: 15 residues. The CDR3 DNA follows: TGTGCCAGCAGTGAAATGTCCGCAACTAATGAAAAACTGTTTTTT. As protein: CASSEMSATNEKLFF.

The CDR3 nucleotides are TGTGCCAGCAGCGTAGGGGGGAGTTTAGGTTGGCCCCAGCATTTT. This sequence encodes CASSVGGSLGWPQHF. The rearrangement joins TRBV9 to TRBJ1-5; a possible D gene is TRBD1 (5 bases). V dropped 0 bases and J dropped 9 bases, with 16 bases sitting between them. CDR1 and CDR2 (germline): SGDLS, YYNGEE. The CDR3 has 15 amino acids.

The chain joins TRBV5-1 to TRBJ2-5; 10 nucleotides match TRBD1. Germline CDR1 reads SGHRS; CDR2 reads YFSETQ. V lost 4 bases to trimming and J lost 3 bases; unmatched junction nucleotides: 6. The CDR3 is 15 amino acids. The chain's CDR3 is CASSRSGTGEETQYF. DNA of the CDR3: TGCGCCAGCAGCAGATCCGGGACAGGGGAAGAGACCCAGTACTTC.

The gene calls are TRBV5-1 and TRBJ2-2; the D is unclear. Deletions cut 1 base from V and 3 bases from J, with 10 bases between. CDR1 SGHRS and CDR2 YFSETQ come from the germline V gene. The CDR3 is 15 residues long. The CDR3 nucleotides are TGCGCCAGCAGCTTGACTGGGCCGGACACCGGGGAGCTGTTTTTT. Translation: CASSLTGPDTGELFF.

V usage is TRBV18 and J usage is TRBJ2-2; 10 bases fit TRBD2. The junction had 5 bases not matched to a gene; V was cut back by 2 bases and J by 5 bases. Germline V gives CDR1 KGHSH, CDR2 LQKENI. This CDR3 region has 16 residues. The DNA of the CDR3 is TGTGCCAGCTCACCAGTGCTAGCGGGAGTGACCGGGGAGCTGTTTTTT. Amino acids: CASSPVLAGVTGELFF.

This chain links TRBV15 with TRBJ1-2; TRBD1 matches at 8 bases. The V segment lost 0 bases and the J segment 5 bases; nucleotides outside the gene matches: 8. From germline, CDR1 is LNHNV and CDR2 YYDKDF (reference sequence). The CDR3 sequence is 16 residues long. The CDR3, as DNA: TGTGCCACCAGCAGAGATCTACGGACAGGGACTTATGGCTACACCTTC. This gives the protein CATSRDLRTGTYGYTF.

CDR3 region: CAWSGEFTGTSGLKSSYNEQFF. CDR3 nucleotides: TGTGCCTGGAGTGGAGAATTTACCGGGACTAGCGGTCTAAAGAGCTCCTACAATGAGCAGTTCTTC. The genes are TRBV30 and TRBJ2-1; the match to TRBD2 covers 11 bases. The germline gives CDR1 GTSNPN, CDR2 SVGIG (reference sequence). This CDR3 comprises 22 residues. The junction had 20 bases not matched to a gene; V was cut back by 1 base and J by 0 bases.

This clone was counted a single time. The chain links TRBV9 to TRBJ2-2, with D unclear. The length of the CDR3 is 16 residues. V gave up 0 bases and J gave up 5 bases, with 14 bases separating them. CDR1 and CDR2 (germline): SGDLS, YYNGEE. The CDR3 is CASSVALSIGTGELFF. The CDR3 nucleotides read TGTGCCAGCAGCGTAGCTCTGTCTATTGGGACCGGGGAGCTGTTTTTT.

This clone was seen only once. V gene TRBV5-1 combines with J gene TRBJ2-7; TRBD2 is a possible D gene (5 bases). Trimming removed 1 base from V and 3 bases from J, with 11 bases in between. Germline CDR1 reads SGHRS; CDR2 reads YFSETQ. The CDR3 is 14 residues long. This chain's CDR3 is CASSLLGGYYEQYF. The DNA of the CDR3 is TGCGCCAGCAGCTTGTTGGGCGGGTACTACGAGCAGTACTTC.

V and J are TRBV7-2 and TRBJ2-1; 7 bases match TRBD2. Looked up from germline, CDR1 is SGHTA and CDR2 is FQGNSA. V shed 5 bases and J 8 bases; nucleotides not matched to a gene: 9. The CDR3 has 14 residues. CDR3 region: CASSQASGGHEQFF. The CDR3 DNA follows: TGTGCCAGCAGCCAGGCTAGCGGTGGCCATGAGCAGTTCTTC.

The chain links TRBV21-1 to TRBJ1-2. TRBV21-1 is shown as a pseudogene. The CDR3 is made up of 14 amino acids. The CDR3 is CASRDEGVSYGYTF. CDR3 bases: TGTGCCAGCCGCGATGAGGGAGTGTCTTATGGCTACACCTTC.

The chain uses TRBV19 and TRBJ2-7, with D possibly matching TRBD1 (6 bases). Between the trimmed V and J ends, which lost 5 bases and 3 bases, there was a span of 14 bases. The CDR3 totals 14 residues. In germline, CDR1 is LNHDA, CDR2 SQIVND (reference sequence). CDR3 DNA: TGTGCCAGTAGTCCGGGGACACCGAACTACGAGCAGTACTTC. It specifies CASSPGTPNYEQYF.

The chain combines TRBV4-2 with TRBJ2-2, with D perhaps TRBD1 (5 bases). Trimming left V 3 bases short and J 2 bases short, with 10 bases between. CDR1 and CDR2 from the germline V gene are LGHNA and YNFKEQ. There are 15 residues in the CDR3. DNA of the CDR3: TGTGCCAGCAGCCAGAAGACAGATAACACCGGGGAGCTGTTTTTT. The encoded protein is CASSQKTDNTGELFF.

This clone has just one count. The rearrangement joins TRBV19 to TRBJ2-1; TRBD2 is a possible D gene (6 bases). Germline loops: CDR1 LNHDA, CDR2 SQIVND (reference sequence). The CDR3 length is 15 residues. V gave up 6 bases and J gave up 3 bases, with 15 bases separating them. The CDR3 sequence is CASRPSGWVYNEQFF. CDR3 bases: TGTGCCAGTAGACCCAGCGGGTGGGTCTACAATGAGCAGTTCTTC.

The V gene is TRBV6-1, the J gene TRBJ2-1; 7 bases line up with TRBD2. Trimming took 2 bases from V and 15 from J; bases not matched to a gene: 10. Per the germline V gene, CDR1 is MNHNS and CDR2 is SASEGT. The length of the CDR3 is 13 residues. CDR3 nucleotide sequence: TGTGCCAGCAGTGAATATGCCCTAGCGGTTCGGTTCTTC. Residues: CASSEYALAVRFF.

The chain has TRBV5-1 and TRBJ2-5; either TRBD1 or TRBD2 may supply D (5 bases each). Looked up from germline, CDR1 is SGHRS and CDR2 is YFSETQ. Trimming left V 0 bases short and J 5 bases short, with 14 bases between. The CDR3 sequence is 15 residues long. The CDR3 loop reads CASSLGMGTGETQYF. The CDR3 coding sequence is TGCGCCAGCAGCTTGGGTATGGGGACCGGGGAGACCCAGTACTTC.

The chain has TRBV29-1 and TRBJ2-5; D may match TRBD1 or TRBD2 (5 bases each). Germline V gene sequence: CDR1 SQVTM, CDR2 ANQGSEA. The CDR3 runs 13 residues. The V gene lost 4 bases and the J gene lost 7 bases, with 16 bases spanning the gap. The CDR3 DNA reads TGCAGCGTTGCCCTGACGGGGCCAGGGACCCAGTACTTC. It translates to CSVALTGPGTQYF.

The chain is built from TRBV28 and TRBJ2-1; 10 nucleotides agree with TRBD2. The CDR3 is made up of 22 amino acids. Per germline, CDR1 MDHEN and CDR2 SYDVKM. V dropped 2 bases and J dropped 0; count of bases not matched to a gene: 19. CDR3 nucleotides: TGTGCCAGCAGTTTAGGGCCTGGCCGGCTAGCGGGAGCCTGGGACTCCTACAATGAGCAGTTCTTC. Translation: CASSLGPGRLAGAWDSYNEQFF.

This chain links TRBV5-1 with TRBJ2-2, with 11 bases lining up with TRBD1. Losses at the gene ends were 4 bases for V and 0 bases for J; bases not matched to a gene: 11. Per germline, CDR1 SGHRS and CDR2 YFSETQ. There are 19 residues in the CDR3. In DNA, the CDR3 is TGCGCCAGCAGCGCGCCTGGGGACAGGGGGACCACGAACACCGGGGAGCTGTTTTTT. Protein sequence: CASSAPGDRGTTNTGELFF.

The chain is built from TRBV5-1 and TRBJ2-5, with TRBD2 matching 11 bases. Per germline, CDR1 SGHRS and CDR2 YFSETQ. The CDR3 spans 16 residues. V trimming: 4 bases; J trimming: 0 bases; junction bases outside the gene matches: 5. CDR3 DNA: TGCGCCAGCAGCACGGGGACTAGCGGTTACCAAGAGACCCAGTACTTC. Amino acids: CASSTGTSGYQETQYF.

On this clone: The sample holds other DNA sequences that translate to the same CDR3. The chain couples TRBV28 to TRBJ1-5; D is ambiguous. The CDR3 consists of 11 residues. Per germline, CDR1 MDHEN and CDR2 SYDVKM. The ends were cut back, 3 bases at V and 7 bases at J, with 4 bases in the middle. The CDR3 nucleotides are TGTGCCAGCAGTTTTAGGCAGCCCCAGCATTTT. Residues: CASSFRQPQHF. Combining the CDR3 with reference TRBV28 and TRBJ1-5 gives the whole variable domain DVKVTQSSRYLVKRTGEKVFLECVQDMDHENMFWYRQDPGLGLRLIYFSYDVKMKEKGDIPEGYSVSREKKERFSLILESASTNQTSMYLCASSFRQPQHFGDGTRLSIL.